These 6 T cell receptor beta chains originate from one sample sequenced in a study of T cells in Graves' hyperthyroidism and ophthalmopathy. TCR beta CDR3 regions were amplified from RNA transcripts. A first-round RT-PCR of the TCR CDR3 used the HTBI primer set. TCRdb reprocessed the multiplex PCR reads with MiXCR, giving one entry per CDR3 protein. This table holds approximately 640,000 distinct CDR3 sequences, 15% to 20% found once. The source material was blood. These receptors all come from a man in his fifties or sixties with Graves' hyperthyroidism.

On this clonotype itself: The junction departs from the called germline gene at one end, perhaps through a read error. CDR3 sequence (DNA): TGTGCCTGGAGTGTAGGACAGGGGAACGCTGAAGCTTTCTTT. Translated: CAWSVGQGNAEAFF. This chain links TRBV30 with TRBJ1-1; 9 bases map to TRBD1. Germline assignment: CDR1 GTSNPN and CDR2 SVGIG (reference sequence). The CDR3 has 14 residues.

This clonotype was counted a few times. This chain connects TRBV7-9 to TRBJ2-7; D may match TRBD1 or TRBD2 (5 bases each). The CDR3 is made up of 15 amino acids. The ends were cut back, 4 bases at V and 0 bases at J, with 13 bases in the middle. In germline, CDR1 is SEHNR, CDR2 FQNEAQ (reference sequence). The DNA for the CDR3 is TGTGCCAGCAGCTCCTGGGACGGCAGCTCCTACGAGCAGTACTTC. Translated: CASSSWDGSSYEQYF.

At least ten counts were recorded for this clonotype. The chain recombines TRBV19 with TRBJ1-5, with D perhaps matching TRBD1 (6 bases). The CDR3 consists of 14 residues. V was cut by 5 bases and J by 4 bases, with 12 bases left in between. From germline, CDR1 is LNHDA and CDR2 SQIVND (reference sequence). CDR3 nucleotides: TGTGCCAGTAGTGGACAGTACTCAAATCAGCCCCAGCATTTT. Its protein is CASSGQYSNQPQHF.

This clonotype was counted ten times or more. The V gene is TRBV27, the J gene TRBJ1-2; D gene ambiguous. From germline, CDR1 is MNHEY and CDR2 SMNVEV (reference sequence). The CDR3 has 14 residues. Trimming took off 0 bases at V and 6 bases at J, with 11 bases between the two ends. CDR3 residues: CASSLSSGKHGYTF. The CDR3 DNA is TGTGCCAGCAGTTTATCAAGCGGTAAACATGGCTACACCTTC.

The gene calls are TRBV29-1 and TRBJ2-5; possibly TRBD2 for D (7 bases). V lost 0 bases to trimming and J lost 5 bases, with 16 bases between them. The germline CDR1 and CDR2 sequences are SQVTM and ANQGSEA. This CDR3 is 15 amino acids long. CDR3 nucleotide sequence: TGCAGCGTTGAAGATCCCGAGGGAGGGGGTGAGACCCAGTACTTC. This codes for CSVEDPEGGGETQYF.

CDR3 coding DNA: TGTGCCAGCGGCCCTCGGGGGTTGCCCACTGAAGCTTTCTTT. The encoded protein is CASGPRGLPTEAFF. The chain uses TRBV25-1 and TRBJ1-1; a possible D gene is TRBD1 (5 bases). The CDR3 is 14 residues long. Trimming took off 8 bases at V and 4 bases at J, with 17 bases between the two ends. Germline V CDR1 and CDR2: MGHDK, SYGVNS. Full variable domain (missing parts from reference TRBV25-1 and TRBJ1-1): EADIYQTPRYLVIGTGKKITLECSQTMGHDKMYWYQQDPGMELHLIHYSYGVNSTEKGDLSSESTVSRIRTEHFPLTLESARPSHTSQYLCASGPRGLPTEAFFGQGTRLTVV.